This paragraph covers one T cell receptor (beta chain) sequence. Its antigen is unknown. Distinct nucleotide sequences in the sample also encode this CDR3. V gave up 4 bases and J gave up 5 bases; unmatched junction bases: 3. Germline V gene data show CDR1 as MGHDK and CDR2 as SYGVNS. This CDR3 comprises 15 residues. This record belongs to a study of cytomegalovirus exposure and HLA in healthy donors. This PCR relied on a set of 60 Vbeta primers and 13 Jbeta primers. Libraries were prepared by immunoSEQ multiplex PCR; TCRdb keeps only in-frame clonotypes and omits some of them. The sample lists about 140,000 clones, about 80% occurring once. General study points: Presence/absence analyses assumed roughly uniform sequencing depth across donors, which may not hold. About 180 TCR beta chains were listed as cytomegalovirus-associated.

Participants comprised healthy donors of bone marrow. The sequence derives from a man aged 35-49 years in good health and CMV-seronegative. Source material: PBMCs. The chain uses TRBV25-1 and TRBJ2-5; 14 positions match TRBD2. The CDR3 coding sequence is TGTGCCAGCAGTGTTGGGACTAGCGGGGGTGAGACCCAGTACTTC. Its protein product is CASSVGTSGGETQYF.